One and the same sample provided the 31 T cell receptor beta chains below, sequenced in a study of blood T cells in healthy people across ages. The second PCR ran roughly 6 to 11 cycles with a sample-barcoded 5' primer and J-beta primers. In TCRdb, the 5' RACE reads were re-called with MiXCR into one record per CDR3 protein. The repertoire holds roughly 900,000 distinct CDR3 sequences, with about 48% as singletons. Sequencing input: blood. The receptors derive from a man aged 30-40 years in good health.

The gene calls are TRBV20-1 and TRBJ2-7; no clear D. The germline V and J ends were trimmed by 5 bases and 2 bases, with 10 bases remaining between them. The CDR3 sequence is 12 residues long. Germline CDR1 reads DFQATT; CDR2 reads SNEGSKA (reference sequence). The CDR3 DNA is TGCAGTGCTCCCGACAAAGCCTACGAGCAGTACTTC. Amino acids: CSAPDKAYEQYF.

In nucleotides, the CDR3 is TGCAGCGTTGAGGGGGGTCGGTCAGGGCGAGTTACTGAAGCTTTCTTT. Translating gives CSVEGGRSGRVTEAFF. The chain employs TRBV29-1 and TRBJ1-1; maybe TRBD1 (5 bases). Germline loops: CDR1 SQVTM, CDR2 ANQGSEA. V lost 3 bases, J lost 5 bases, and 22 bases lay in between. The CDR3 has 16 residues.

This clonotype was seen a few times. J is TRBJ2-1 and V is TRBV11-2, with D maybe TRBD2 (5 bases). Germline-derived CDR1 and CDR2 are SGHAT and FQNNGV. Trimming took 0 bases from V and 8 from J, leaving 14 bases between them. This CDR3 is 15 amino acids long. This chain's CDR3 is CASSLDSPSLYEQFF. The CDR3 region has the DNA TGTGCCAGCAGCTTAGATTCACCTAGCCTGTATGAGCAGTTCTTC.

CDR3 nucleotide sequence: TGTGCCAGCAGCGCAAATGGGCGGGGGGCCTCGACAGATACGCAGTATTTT. This encodes CASSANGRGASTDTQYF. The chain is built from TRBV11-2 and TRBJ2-3; 8 bases map to TRBD2. CDR3 length equals 17 residues. CDR1 is SGHAT and CDR2 is FQNNGV in the germline V gene. J was trimmed by 3 bases and V by 5 bases; bases with no gene match: 13.

The gene calls are TRBV24-1 and TRBJ1-5, with D perhaps TRBD1 (5 bases). The V end lost 4 bases, the J end lost 11 bases, and 17 bases lay between the germline ends. The CDR3 has 14 residues. Germline V gene sequence: CDR1 KGHDR, CDR2 SFDVKD. CDR3 in amino acids: CATSDLRPGPAQHF. The CDR3 DNA sequence: TGTGCCACCAGTGACCTCAGGCCGGGGCCGGCCCAGCATTTT.

The chain carries TRBV29-1 and TRBJ1-2; D not resolved. Germline assignment: CDR1 SQVTM and CDR2 ANQGSEA. V shed 6 bases and J shed 2 bases, with 13 bases lying between them. The CDR3 extends over 13 amino acids. The CDR3 spells CSVSRTVNYGYTF. CDR3 bases: TGCAGCGTCTCGAGGACGGTGAACTATGGCTACACCTTC.

Only a few counts were recorded for this clonotype. The chain joins TRBV9 to TRBJ2-3; TRBD2 might be the D (6 bases). Between the trimmed V and J ends, which lost 3 bases and 6 bases, there was a span of 14 bases. CDR1 is SGDLS, CDR2 YYNGEE, per germline. The length of the CDR3 is 14 residues. The DNA of the CDR3 is TGTGCCAGCAGCGCCCCGGGAGCCCATGATACGCAGTATTTT. Translating gives CASSAPGAHDTQYF.

The rearrangement uses TRBV4-3 and TRBJ1-1, with D perhaps TRBD1 (6 bases). This CDR3 has 15 residues. The V gene lost 1 base and the J gene lost 0 bases, with 9 bases spanning the gap. Per germline, CDR1 LGHNA and CDR2 YSLEER. In DNA form, the CDR3 reads TGCGCCAGCAGCCAAGCTAGGGGGATGAACACTGAAGCTTTCTTT. It yields the protein CASSQARGMNTEAFF.

The chain links TRBV29-1 to TRBJ1-2; D is undetermined. This CDR3 has 12 residues. Trimming took off 3 bases at V and 3 bases at J, with 8 bases between the two ends. The germline V gene has CDR1 SQVTM and CDR2 ANQGSEA. CDR3 nucleotide sequence: TGCAGCGTTGACAGACTGGACTATGGCTACACCTTC. It specifies CSVDRLDYGYTF.

The rearrangement joins TRBV3-1 to TRBJ2-7; no firm D call. This CDR3 is built from 16 residues. The V gene's germline CDR1 is LGHDT and CDR2 YNNKEL (reference sequence). With 0 bases removed from V and 6 bases from J, the gap between germline ends came to 18 bases. The CDR3 here is CASSQEVGSGSGEQYF. Written as DNA, the CDR3 is TGTGCCAGCAGCCAAGAGGTAGGGTCCGGCTCGGGCGAGCAGTACTTC.

The chain links TRBV29-1 to TRBJ1-2; 7 bases are a match to TRBD1. CDR3 length: 13 residues. Germline CDR1 and CDR2: SQVTM and ANQGSEA. J was trimmed by 5 bases and V by 4 bases; bases with no gene match: 7. CDR3 DNA: TGCAGCGTTGTAAATTCGGGACAGTATGGCTACACCTTC. Protein product: CSVVNSGQYGYTF.

As to this clonotype: At one of its ends the junction is not consistent with the germline gene, which may arise from a read error. V is TRBV28 and J is TRBJ2-1; a possible D gene is TRBD1 (6 bases). The CDR3 loop spans 14 amino acids. Germline-derived CDR1 and CDR2 are MDHEN and SYDVKM. CDR3 DNA sequence: TGTGCCAGCAGTTTCCAGGACAGCTACGATGAGCAGTTCTTC. Amino acid sequence: CASSFQDSYDEQFF.

Only a few counts were recorded for this clonotype. The chain has TRBV20-1 and TRBJ2-3; D tentatively reads TRBD1 or TRBD2 (6 bases each). CDR3 length: 14 residues. V lost 0 bases and J lost 4, with 11 bases in between. Per germline, CDR1 DFQATT and CDR2 SNEGSKA (reference sequence). CDR3 region: CSARDDGGSDTQYF. DNA for the CDR3: TGCAGTGCTAGAGATGACGGGGGCTCAGATACGCAGTATTTT.

This clonotype was picked up many times. The chain combines TRBV7-3 with TRBJ2-3, with D hard to call. In germline, CDR1 is SGHTA, CDR2 FQGTGA. V dropped 2 bases and J dropped 5 bases, with 11 bases sitting between them. The CDR3 is 14 residues long. CDR3: CASSLDGPGDTQYF. The CDR3, as DNA: TGTGCCAGCAGCTTAGACGGGCCAGGAGATACGCAGTATTTT.

The gene calls are TRBV18 and TRBJ1-1; D remains ambiguous. This CDR3 is 13 amino acids long. CDR1 is KGHSH and CDR2 is LQKENI in the germline V gene. V was clipped by 3 bases and J by 3 bases, with 8 bases between them. The CDR3 DNA follows: TGTGCCAGCTCACCTGGAGTGGACACTGAAGCTTTCTTT. Protein: CASSPGVDTEAFF.

The V call is TRBV7-2, the J call TRBJ1-2; D perhaps matches TRBD1 (6 bases). V gave up 6 bases and J gave up 4 bases, with 12 bases separating them. Per the germline V gene, CDR1 is SGHTA and CDR2 is FQGNSA. This CDR3 has 13 amino acids. The CDR3 is CASRRAGVYGYTF. CDR3 nucleotides: TGTGCCAGCAGACGTGCAGGGGTCTATGGCTACACCTTC.

The CDR3 DNA reads TGTGCCAGCAGCTTAGCAGTTCAGGGGCCAGAGACCCAGTACTTC. Amino acids: CASSLAVQGPETQYF. The V and J genes are TRBV7-2 and TRBJ2-5, with D maybe TRBD1 (6 bases). CDR1 SGHTA and CDR2 FQGNSA come from the germline V gene. CDR3 size: 15 residues. Trimming took off 0 bases at V and 4 bases at J, with 12 bases between the two ends.

The genes are TRBV7-9 and TRBJ2-3; D unclear. The V and J ends lost 7 bases and 5 bases respectively, with 13 bases between them. The CDR3 is made up of 13 amino acids. Germline loops: CDR1 SEHNR, CDR2 FQNEAQ (reference sequence). The CDR3 DNA reads TGTGCCAGCACCCAAAAGGGCTTAGATACGCAGTATTTT. Its translation: CASTQKGLDTQYF.

With respect to this clonotype: This may stem from a read error, because a much larger clone lies one nucleotide away. The chain uses TRBV4-2 and TRBJ2-4; weak D call: TRBD1 (5 bases). Per the germline V gene, CDR1 is LGHNA and CDR2 is YNFKEQ. V lost 3 bases and J lost 13, with 25 bases in between. The CDR3 covers 16 residues. The CDR3 DNA reads TGTGCCAGCAGCCAGGGGCGGCTCTCCGATTACAATGAGCAGTACTTC. Its protein product is CASSQGRLSDYNEQYF.

The chain combines TRBV10-2 with TRBJ1-1; D unresolved. In germline, CDR1 is WSHSY, CDR2 SAAADI. This CDR3 has 15 amino acids. V lost 0 bases to trimming and J lost 6 bases, with 14 bases between them. The CDR3 nucleotides read TGCGCCAGCAGTGAGTCGACAACCCCGGTCCCTGAAGCTTTCTTT. Translation gives CASSESTTPVPEAFF.

This clonotype occurred a few times. The chain links TRBV12-3 or TRBV12-4 to TRBJ2-7, with TRBD2 identical over 8 bases. The CDR3 runs 15 residues. Trimming cost V 6 bases and J 2 bases; bases outside gene matches: 9. CDR3 coding DNA: TGTGCCAGCAGCCGGGGGGGTACCGCCACCTACGAGCAGTACTTC. As protein: CASSRGGTATYEQYF.

This chain links TRBV2 with TRBJ2-3, with 7 bases matching TRBD2. Germline trimming cut 6 bases from V and 1 base from J; bases unmatched to any gene: 7. This CDR3 contains 15 residues. The germline V gene encodes CDR1 SNHLY and CDR2 FYNNEI. The CDR3 spells CASRLTSAGTDTQYF. In DNA, the CDR3 is TGTGCCAGCAGGCTAACTAGCGCGGGCACAGATACGCAGTATTTT.

The rearrangement joins TRBV27 to TRBJ2-2, with D tentatively TRBD1 (6 bases). Germline CDR1 reads MNHEY; CDR2 reads SMNVEV (reference sequence). Trimming left V 10 bases short and J 3 bases short, with 21 bases between. The CDR3 loop spans 16 amino acids. The CDR3 sequence: CANRSWGLVDTGELFF. CDR3 in DNA: TGTGCCAACCGTTCTTGGGGGCTGGTCGACACCGGGGAGCTGTTTTTT.

This clonotype was detected a few times. J is TRBJ2-3 and V is TRBV3-1, with 11 bases fitting TRBD2. The CDR3 runs to 16 residues. CDR1 is LGHDT and CDR2 is YNNKEL in the germline V gene (reference sequence). V trimming: 1 base; J trimming: 4 bases; junction bases outside the gene matches: 4. The CDR3 here is CASSQGLAGLADTQYF. The CDR3, as DNA: TGTGCCAGCAGCCAAGGACTAGCGGGGTTAGCAGATACGCAGTATTTT.

This clonotype was seen once. This chain connects TRBV4-3 to TRBJ2-5; D possibly corresponds to TRBD2 (5 bases). The J call is in doubt because the DNA end fits TRBJ2-7 better. This CDR3 spans 15 amino acids. Germline V gene data show CDR1 as LGHNA and CDR2 as YSLEER. CDR3 coding DNA: TGCGCCAGCAGCCTCGCTGGGTCGGGGAACTACGAGCAGTACTTC. It codes for CASSLAGSGNYEQYF.

The chain joins TRBV20-1 to TRBJ2-4, with 8 bases that match TRBD2. The end of the DNA is better explained by TRBJ2-5, so the J call may be wrong. In germline, CDR1 is DFQATT, CDR2 SNEGSKA (reference sequence). CDR3 length: 14 residues. The CDR3 coding sequence is TGCAGTGCTCAAGACGGGGGGGCAGGGGAGACCCAGTACTTC. Protein product: CSAQDGGAGETQYF.

This clonotype was seen more than once but under ten times. The V call is TRBV27, the J call TRBJ2-6; D uncertain. This CDR3 spans 16 amino acids. CDR1 is MNHEY, CDR2 SMNVEV, per germline (reference sequence). V lost 1 base to trimming and J lost 0 bases, with 7 bases between them. Here the CDR3 reads CASSLLSPSGANVLTF. In nucleotides, the CDR3 is TGTGCCAGCAGTTTATTAAGCCCCTCTGGGGCCAACGTCCTGACTTTC.

The rearrangement links TRBV12-3 or TRBV12-4 to TRBJ2-7; 8 positions agree with TRBD2. The ends lost 6 bases at V and 6 bases at J; junction bases unmatched: 7. This CDR3 comprises 13 residues. The CDR3 sequence: CASSRGLVSEQYF. The CDR3 DNA is TGTGCCAGCAGCCGGGGACTAGTCTCCGAGCAGTACTTC.

The sample holds a few counts of this clonotype. This chain joins TRBV24-1 and TRBJ2-7; possible D gene TRBD1, 5 bases. The DNA end is more similar to TRBJ2-5, so the J call may be wrong. The CDR3 length is 13 residues. CDR1 KGHDR and CDR2 SFDVKD come from the germline V gene. The CDR3 region is CATSRGQEETQYF. The DNA of the CDR3 is TGTGCCACCAGTAGGGGCCAGGAGGAGACCCAGTACTTC.

The CDR3 here is CASSVGAASSTDSPLHF. CDR3 nucleotides: TGTGCCAGCAGCGTAGGGGCAGCCTCCTCCACAGATTCACCCCTCCACTTT. The V call is TRBV9, the J call TRBJ1-6; D gene uncertain. CDR3 length: 17 amino acids. Germline V gene lookup returns CDR1 SGDLS and CDR2 YYNGEE. V lost 0 bases to trimming and J lost 8 bases, with 18 bases between them.

V and J are TRBV11-2 and TRBJ2-1; D gene unclear. Germline V gene data show CDR1 as SGHAT and CDR2 as FQNNGV. Trimming removed 5 bases at V and 0 bases at J, with 11 bases between. The CDR3 is 15 residues long. The CDR3 loop reads CASSPDESSYNEQFF. In DNA form, the CDR3 reads TGTGCCAGCAGCCCGGACGAGAGCTCCTACAATGAGCAGTTCTTC. Based on the CDR3 plus reference TRBV11-2 and TRBJ2-1, the full variable domain is EAGVAQSPRYKIIEKRQSVAFWCNPISGHATLYWYQQILGQGPKLLIQFQNNGVVDDSQLPKDRFSAERLKGVDSTLKIQPAKLEDSAVYLCASSPDESSYNEQFFGPGTRLTVL.